This is a list of T cell receptor beta chains from one sample in a study of regulatory T cells in long-lasting Graves disease. TCRdb redid the calling of the multiplex PCR reads with MiXCR, one entry per CDR3 protein. Of 350,000 to 400,000 distinct CDR3 sequences listed, 15% to 18% were seen once; the top ten hold about a fifth. This material consisted of peripheral blood mononuclear cells (PBMCs), taken at new diagnosis, from a patient treated with antithyroid drugs. All receptors derive from a female donor with Graves disease. Each CDR3 is given with its conserved first and last residue. A D gene is named only where the DNA matches it firmly. Expanded clones are given a class, and other clones once, few, many or no size at all.

-	13	many	TRBV27	TRBJ2-7	TGTGCCAGCAGTTTATCAGGGAACAACGAGCAGTACTTC	CASSLSGNNEQYF
-	12	-	TRBV27	TRBJ2-2	TGTGCCAGCAGTTTCATCCCGGGGGAGCTGTTTTTT	CASSFIPGELFF
-	17	-	TRBV5-4	TRBJ2-2	TGTGCCAGCAGCTCCCGGCAGGGAGATAGGGACACCGGGGAGCTGTTTTTT	CASSSRQGDRDTGELFF
-	15	few	TRBV5-1	TRBJ1-1	TGCGCCAGCAGCCCTAGGACAGACCTGAACACTGAAGCTTTCTTT	CASSPRTDLNTEAFF
-	13	many	TRBV12-3/TRBV12-4	TRBJ2-7	TGTGCCAGCAGTTTCGACTATAGAAGCGAGCAGTACTTC	CASSFDYRSEQYF
TRBD2	16	-	TRBV20-1	TRBJ2-3	TGCAGTGCTAGACCTGGACTAGCGGGAGTTGCAGATACGCAGTATTTT	CSARPGLAGVADTQYF
-	12	many	TRBV6-2/TRBV6-3	TRBJ2-1	TGTGCCAGCAGTGGCGTCTACAATGAGCAGTTCTTC	CASSGVYNEQFF
-	14	many	TRBV18	TRBJ1-1	TGTGCCAGCTTAGCAGGGGCGGGCGACACTGAAGCTTTCTTT	CASLAGAGDTEAFF
-	12	many	TRBV27	TRBJ1-2	TGTGCCAGCAGTGGGGGGGCGCATGGCTACACCTTC	CASSGGAHGYTF
-	12	many	TRBV20-1	TRBJ2-5	TGCAGTGCTATGGGCGGCGGGGAGACCCAGTACTTC	CSAMGGGETQYF
-	13	few	TRBV6-1	TRBJ2-7	TGTGCCAGCAGTTACTCCAGACAGGACGAGCAGTACTTC	CASSYSRQDEQYF
-	15	many	TRBV20-1	TRBJ2-5	TGCAGTGCTAGAGACGGCAGGGTGTCTCAAGAGACCCAGTACTTC	CSARDGRVSQETQYF
TRBD1	16	many	TRBV5-1	TRBJ1-1	TGCGCCAGCAGCTTGAGGGACAGCTCAATGAACACTGAAGCTTTCTTT	CASSLRDSSMNTEAFF
-	13	few	TRBV15	TRBJ2-7	TGTGCCACCAGCAGAGATCAAGGGCAGGTCCTGGACTTC	CATSRDQGQVLDF
TRBD1	14	many	TRBV27	TRBJ2-7	TGTGCCAGCAGATACGCGACAGGGGACTACGAGCAGTACTTC	CASRYATGDYEQYF
TRBD2	15	many	TRBV5-1	TRBJ2-1	TGCGCCAGCAGCTTGAGGGCGGGGGGGCCGAATGAGCAGTTCTTC	CASSLRAGGPNEQFF
-	17	many	TRBV14	TRBJ1-2	TGTGCCAGCAGCCAAGATATTATATTAATGCCGGTCGATGGCTACACCTTC	CASSQDIILMPVDGYTF
TRBD1	14	-	TRBV12-3/TRBV12-4	TRBJ1-4	TGTGCCAGCAAACAGGGGTGGGCTAATGAAAAACTGTTTTTT	CASKQGWANEKLFF